One and the same sample provided the 17 T cell receptor beta chains below, sequenced in a study of CD4 T cells in relation to SARS-CoV-2 and coronaviruses. Before the COVID-19 pandemic, during about 2010-2019, CD4+ T cells were taken from unexposed donors. CD4+ T cells were isolated from the cells after about 11 days of culture. These receptors have no known antigen. Method: immunoSEQ multiplex PCR; TCRdb's copy keeps in-frame clones and lacks some. Among approximately 17,000 clones listed, approximately 78% were seen once. Sequencing was carried out using CD4+ T cells from PBMCs, cultured in vitro. These receptor sequences come from a human donor in good health.

The J gene is TRBJ1-5, the V gene TRBV6-5; possibly TRBD1 for D (6 bases). The V end was cut by 7 bases, the J end by 6 bases, with 13 bases between. CDR1 is MNHEY and CDR2 is SVGAGI in the germline V gene. The length of the CDR3 is 13 residues. The CDR3 spells CASTQGPGQPQHF. Written as DNA, the CDR3 is TGTGCCAGCACCCAGGGGCCGGGTCAGCCCCAGCATTTT.

V and J are TRBV18 and TRBJ1-2; D is perhaps TRBD1 (6 bases). Trimming pared 3 bases from V and 8 bases from J, leaving 13 bases between. There are 13 residues in the CDR3. Germline CDR1 and CDR2: KGHSH and LQKENI. CDR3 bases: TGTGCCAGCTCACCGGAGGGGGTTAGGGGCTACACCTTC. Protein product: CASSPEGVRGYTF.

The rearrangement uses TRBV6-1 and TRBJ1-5; D is perhaps TRBD1 (6 bases). CDR1 is MNHNS, CDR2 SASEGT, per germline. CDR3 length: 14 residues. With 2 bases removed from V and 3 bases from J, the gap between germline ends came to 8 bases. CDR3: CASSERTANQPQHF. The CDR3 nucleotides read TGTGCCAGCAGTGAAAGGACAGCCAATCAGCCCCAGCATTTT.

The chain couples TRBV5-5 to TRBJ1-5; weak D call: TRBD1 (5 bases). Trimming stripped 2 bases from V and 4 bases from J, with 13 bases between. Per the germline V gene, CDR1 is SGHKS and CDR2 is YYEKEE (reference sequence). The CDR3 is 15 residues long. CDR3 bases: TGTGCCAGCAGCTTTAGTCAGGGCGCAAATCAGCCCCAGCATTTT. Protein: CASSFSQGANQPQHF. The whole variable domain, filled in from reference TRBV5-5 and TRBJ1-5, reads DAGVTQSPTHLIKTRGQQVTLRCSPISGHKSVSWYQQVLGQGPQFIFQYYEKEERGRGNFPDRFSARQFPNYSSELNVNALLLGDSALYLCASSFSQGANQPQHFGDGTRLSIL.

V is TRBV6-5 and J is TRBJ1-1, with 7 bases fitting TRBD1. Per the germline V gene, CDR1 is MNHEY and CDR2 is SVGAGI. The J segment lost 3 bases and the V segment lost 6 bases, leaving 10 bases of the junction unmatched. This CDR3 has 15 residues. The chain's CDR3 is CASSRDRPLYTEAFF. The DNA of the CDR3 is TGTGCCAGCAGCCGGGACAGACCCCTATACACTGAAGCTTTCTTT.

V and J are TRBV7-9 and TRBJ1-1, with D perhaps matching TRBD1 (6 bases). CDR3 size: 15 residues. CDR1 is SEHNR and CDR2 is FQNEAQ in the germline V gene (reference sequence). V was trimmed by 2 bases and J by 11 bases, leaving 21 bases between them. This CDR3 reads CASSLFRGAGDNAFF. The CDR3 nucleotides read TGTGCCAGCAGCTTATTCCGTGGGGCCGGGGACAATGCTTTCTTT.

This chain connects TRBV9 to TRBJ2-3; D gene ambiguous. The CDR3 runs to 13 residues. Germline CDR1 is SGDLS and CDR2 is YYNGEE. Deletions cut 4 bases from V and 2 bases from J, with 8 bases between. In DNA, the CDR3 is TGTGCCAGCAGCACCTTGAACACAGATACGCAGTATTTT. It specifies CASSTLNTDTQYF.

As concerns this clone: At one end the junction does not follow the germline gene, possibly because of a read error. The gene calls are TRBV5-1 and TRBJ2-7, with 13 bases that match TRBD2. CDR3 length: 16 residues. In germline, CDR1 is SGHRS, CDR2 YFSETQ. In DNA, the CDR3 is TGCGCCAGCAGTTTGGGGACTAGCGGGATATCCTACGAGCAGTACTTC. It encodes CASSLGTSGISYEQYF.

The chain joins TRBV20-1 to TRBJ1-6, with unresolved D. Germline-derived CDR1 and CDR2 are DFQATT and SNEGSKA (reference sequence). Trimming cost V 3 bases and J 3 bases, with 3 bases left between them. The CDR3 covers 12 residues. The CDR3 loop reads CSASNYNSPLHF. In DNA form, the CDR3 reads TGCAGTGCTAGTAACTATAATTCACCCCTCCACTTT.

The chain combines TRBV24-1 with TRBJ2-1, with TRBD2 matching over 11 bases. Germline CDR1 and CDR2: KGHDR and SFDVKD. The CDR3 is 16 amino acids. After removal of 5 bases from V and 3 bases from J, the junction contained 5 bases not matched to a gene. For the CDR3, the DNA is TGTGCCACCAGTGGGAGAACTAGCGGGAGCTACAATGAGCAGTTCTTC. It is translated as CATSGRTSGSYNEQFF.

The genes are TRBV7-2 and TRBJ2-7, with D possibly being TRBD2 (6 bases). This CDR3 contains 14 residues. V lost 0 bases to trimming and J lost 6 bases, with 12 bases between them. Germline lookup yields CDR1 SGHTA and CDR2 FQGNSA. For the CDR3, the DNA is TGTGCCAGCAGCTTAGCGTCCGCTAGCGTCGAGCAGTACTTC. It codes for CASSLASASVEQYF.

The rearrangement uses TRBV9 and TRBJ2-2; the D is unclear. CDR1 and CDR2 from the germline V gene are SGDLS and YYNGEE. V was clipped by 3 bases and J by 0 bases, with 12 bases between them. This CDR3 is 16 amino acids long. As DNA, the CDR3 is TGTGCCAGCAGCGACCGTCTGGCAGCGAACACCGGGGAGCTGTTTTTT. Its translation: CASSDRLAANTGELFF.

The CDR3 nucleotides are TGTGCCAGCAGTGAATATGGACGGGGCCTTCAGCCCCAGCATTTT. Protein sequence: CASSEYGRGLQPQHF. The genes are TRBV2 and TRBJ1-5; D may be TRBD1 (5 bases). The CDR3 extends over 15 amino acids. Trimming shortened V by 2 bases and J by 6 bases, and 14 bases separated the two germline ends. In germline, CDR1 is SNHLY, CDR2 FYNNEI.

In nucleotides, the CDR3 is TGTGCCAGCTCACCAGGGACAGGCTTGATCTACGAGCAGTACTTC. Protein sequence: CASSPGTGLIYEQYF. The chain couples TRBV18 to TRBJ2-7, with 8 bases lining up with TRBD1. The trim removed 2 bases at V and 3 bases at J, leaving 6 bases unmatched. Germline CDR1 and CDR2: KGHSH and LQKENI. This CDR3 has 15 amino acids.

The chain recombines TRBV10-3 with TRBJ1-5, with 8 bases aligning to TRBD1. V lost 6 bases, J lost 4 bases, and 5 bases stayed unmatched. This CDR3 is built from 14 residues. Germline CDR1 and CDR2: ENHRY and SYGVKD. The CDR3 sequence: CAISPGQENQPQHF. The DNA of the CDR3 is TGTGCCATCAGCCCGGGACAGGAAAATCAGCCCCAGCATTTT.

The CDR3: CASSSPDWGIADTQYF. CDR3 coding DNA: TGTGCCAGCAGTTCCCCAGACTGGGGGATCGCAGATACGCAGTATTTT. V gene TRBV28 combines with J gene TRBJ2-3; D possibly matches TRBD1 or TRBD2 (5 bases each). The V gene lost 4 bases and the J gene lost 4 bases, with 18 bases spanning the gap. Germline lookup yields CDR1 MDHEN and CDR2 SYDVKM. This CDR3 has 16 amino acids.

J is TRBJ2-7 and V is TRBV28; perhaps TRBD1 as D (6 bases). The CDR3 runs to 14 residues. Germline assignment: CDR1 MDHEN and CDR2 SYDVKM. Between the trimmed V and J ends, which lost 6 bases and 2 bases, there was a span of 14 bases. The CDR3 DNA is TGTGCCAGCAGCTCCGGGACAACTCCCTACGAGCAGTACTTC. Protein sequence: CASSSGTTPYEQYF.